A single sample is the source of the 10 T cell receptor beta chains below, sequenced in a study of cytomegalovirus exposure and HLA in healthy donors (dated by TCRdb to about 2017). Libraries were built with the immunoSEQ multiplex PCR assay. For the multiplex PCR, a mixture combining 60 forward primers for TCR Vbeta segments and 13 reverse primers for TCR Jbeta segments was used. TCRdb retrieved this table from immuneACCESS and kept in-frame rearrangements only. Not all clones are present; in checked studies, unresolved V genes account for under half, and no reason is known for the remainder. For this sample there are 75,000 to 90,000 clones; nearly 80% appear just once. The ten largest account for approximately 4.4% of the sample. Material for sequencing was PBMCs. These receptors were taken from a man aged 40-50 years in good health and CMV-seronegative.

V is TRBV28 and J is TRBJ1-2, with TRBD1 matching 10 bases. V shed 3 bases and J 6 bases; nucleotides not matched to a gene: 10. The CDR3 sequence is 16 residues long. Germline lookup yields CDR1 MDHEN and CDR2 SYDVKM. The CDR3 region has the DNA TGTGCCAGCAGTTTCCCTACCGGGACAGGGGCCGATGGCTACACCTTC. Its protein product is CASSFPTGTGADGYTF.

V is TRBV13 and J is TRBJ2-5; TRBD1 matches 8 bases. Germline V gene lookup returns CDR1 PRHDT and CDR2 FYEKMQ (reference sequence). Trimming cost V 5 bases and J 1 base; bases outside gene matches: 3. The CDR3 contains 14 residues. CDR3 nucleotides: TGTGCCAGCAGCCCGGGACAGGTCCAAGAGACCCAGTACTTC. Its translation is CASSPGQVQETQYF.

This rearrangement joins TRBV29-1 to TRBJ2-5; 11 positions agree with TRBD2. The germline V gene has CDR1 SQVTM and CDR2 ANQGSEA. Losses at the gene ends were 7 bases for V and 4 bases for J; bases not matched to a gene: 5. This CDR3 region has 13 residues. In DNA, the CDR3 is TGCAGCGGCACTAGCGGGGGAGCAGAGACCCAGTACTTC. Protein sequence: CSGTSGGAETQYF.

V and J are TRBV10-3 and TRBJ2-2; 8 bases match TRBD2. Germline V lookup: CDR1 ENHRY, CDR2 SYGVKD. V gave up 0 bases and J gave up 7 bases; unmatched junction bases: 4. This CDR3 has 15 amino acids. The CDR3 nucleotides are TGTGCCATCAGTGAGTCGAGGCTAGCGGGCGGGGAGCTGTTTTTT. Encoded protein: CAISESRLAGGELFF.

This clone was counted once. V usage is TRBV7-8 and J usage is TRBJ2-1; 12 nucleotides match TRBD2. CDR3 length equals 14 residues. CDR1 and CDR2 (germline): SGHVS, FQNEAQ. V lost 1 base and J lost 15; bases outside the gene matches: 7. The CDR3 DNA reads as TGTGCCAGCAGCTTAGTGACTAGCGGGAGTTCCCCGTTCTTC. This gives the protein CASSLVTSGSSPFF.

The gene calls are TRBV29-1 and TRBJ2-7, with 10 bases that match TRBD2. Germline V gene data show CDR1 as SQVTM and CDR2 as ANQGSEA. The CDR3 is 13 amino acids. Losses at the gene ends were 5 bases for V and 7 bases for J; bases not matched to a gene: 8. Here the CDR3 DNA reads TGCAGCGTTTCCGGGACTAGCGTGTTTGAGCAGTACTTC. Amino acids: CSVSGTSVFEQYF.

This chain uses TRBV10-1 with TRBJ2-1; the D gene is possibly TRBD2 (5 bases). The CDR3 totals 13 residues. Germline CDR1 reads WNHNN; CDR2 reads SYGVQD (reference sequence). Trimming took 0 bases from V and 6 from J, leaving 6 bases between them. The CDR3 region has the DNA TGCGCCAGCAGTGAGTCAGGGAGCAATGAGCAGTTCTTC. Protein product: CASSESGSNEQFF.

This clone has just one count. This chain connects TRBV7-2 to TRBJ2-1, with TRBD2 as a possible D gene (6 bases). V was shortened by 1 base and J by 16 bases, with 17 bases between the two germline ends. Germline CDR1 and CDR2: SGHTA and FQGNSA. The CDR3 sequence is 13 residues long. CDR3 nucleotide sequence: TGTGCCAGCAGCTTAGAAGGTTCGACTAGGCACTTCTTC. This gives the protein CASSLEGSTRHFF.

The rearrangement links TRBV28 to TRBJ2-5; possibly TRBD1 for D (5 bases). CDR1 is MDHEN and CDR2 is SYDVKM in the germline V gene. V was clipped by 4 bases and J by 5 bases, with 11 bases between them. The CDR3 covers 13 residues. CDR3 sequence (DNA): TGTGCCAGCAGTTCCATTCACAGGGAGACCCAGTACTTC. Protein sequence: CASSSIHRETQYF.

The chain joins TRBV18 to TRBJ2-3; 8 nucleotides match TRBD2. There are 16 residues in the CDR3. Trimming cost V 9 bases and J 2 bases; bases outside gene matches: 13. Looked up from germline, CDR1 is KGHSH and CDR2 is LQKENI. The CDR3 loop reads CASRGTSGSTTDTQYF. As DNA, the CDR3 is TGTGCCAGTAGGGGGACCAGCGGGAGTACCACAGATACGCAGTATTTT.